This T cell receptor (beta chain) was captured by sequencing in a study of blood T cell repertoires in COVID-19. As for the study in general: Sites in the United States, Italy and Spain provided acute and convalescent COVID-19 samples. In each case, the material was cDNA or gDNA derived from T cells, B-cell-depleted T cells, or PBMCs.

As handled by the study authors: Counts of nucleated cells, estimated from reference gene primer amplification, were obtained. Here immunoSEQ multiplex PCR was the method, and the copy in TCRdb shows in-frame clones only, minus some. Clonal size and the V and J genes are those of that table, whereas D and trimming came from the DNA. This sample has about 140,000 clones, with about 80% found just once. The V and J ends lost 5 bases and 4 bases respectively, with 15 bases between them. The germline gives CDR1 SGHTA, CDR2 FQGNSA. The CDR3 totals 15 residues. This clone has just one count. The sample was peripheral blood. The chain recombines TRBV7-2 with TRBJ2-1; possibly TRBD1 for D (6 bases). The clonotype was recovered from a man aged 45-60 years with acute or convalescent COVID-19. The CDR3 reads CASSPPRGLYNEQFF. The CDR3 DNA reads TGTGCCAGCAGCCCCCCCAGGGGTCTTTACAATGAGCAGTTCTTC.